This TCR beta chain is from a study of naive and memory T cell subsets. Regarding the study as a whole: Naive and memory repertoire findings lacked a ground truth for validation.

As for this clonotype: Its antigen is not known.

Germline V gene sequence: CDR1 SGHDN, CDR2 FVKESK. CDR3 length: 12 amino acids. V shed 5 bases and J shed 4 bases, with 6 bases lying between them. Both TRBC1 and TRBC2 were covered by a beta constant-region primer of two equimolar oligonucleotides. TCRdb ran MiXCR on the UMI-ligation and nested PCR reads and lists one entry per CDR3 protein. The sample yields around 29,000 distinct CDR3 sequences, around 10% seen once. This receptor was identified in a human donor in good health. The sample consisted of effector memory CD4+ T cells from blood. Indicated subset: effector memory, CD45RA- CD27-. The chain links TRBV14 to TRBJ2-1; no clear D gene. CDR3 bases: TGTGCCAGCAGCAGGTTTTACAATGAGCAGTTCTTC. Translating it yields CASSRFYNEQFF.